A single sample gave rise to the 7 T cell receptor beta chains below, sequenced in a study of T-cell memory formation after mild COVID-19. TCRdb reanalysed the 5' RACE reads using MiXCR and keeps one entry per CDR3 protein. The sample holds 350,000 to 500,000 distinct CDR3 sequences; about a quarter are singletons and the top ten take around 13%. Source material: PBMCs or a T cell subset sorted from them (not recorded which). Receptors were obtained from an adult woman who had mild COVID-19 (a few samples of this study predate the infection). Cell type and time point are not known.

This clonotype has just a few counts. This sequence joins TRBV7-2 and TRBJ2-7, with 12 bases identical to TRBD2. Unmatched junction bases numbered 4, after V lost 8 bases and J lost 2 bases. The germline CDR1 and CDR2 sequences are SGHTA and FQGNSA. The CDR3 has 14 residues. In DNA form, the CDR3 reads TGTGCCAGCGGGACTAGCGGGCAAACCTACGAGCAGTACTTC. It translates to CASGTSGQTYEQYF.

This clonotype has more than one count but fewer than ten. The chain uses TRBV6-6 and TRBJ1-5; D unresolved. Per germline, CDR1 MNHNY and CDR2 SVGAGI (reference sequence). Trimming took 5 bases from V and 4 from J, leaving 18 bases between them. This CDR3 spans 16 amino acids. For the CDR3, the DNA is TGTGCCAGCAGTCCGTTTTTAGCCCGCGGTAATCAGCCCCAGCATTTT. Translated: CASSPFLARGNQPQHF.

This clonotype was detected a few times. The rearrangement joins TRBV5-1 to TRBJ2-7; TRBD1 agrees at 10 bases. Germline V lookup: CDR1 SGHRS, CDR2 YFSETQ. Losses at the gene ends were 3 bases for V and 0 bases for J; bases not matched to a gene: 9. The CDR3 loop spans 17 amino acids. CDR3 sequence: CASSSLPGQGISYEQYF. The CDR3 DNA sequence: TGCGCCAGCAGCTCTCTTCCGGGACAGGGGATCTCCTACGAGCAGTACTTC. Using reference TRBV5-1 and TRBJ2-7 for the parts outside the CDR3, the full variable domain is KAGVTQTPRYLIKTRGQQVTLSCSPISGHRSVSWYQQTPGQGLQFLFEYFSETQRNKGNFPGRFSGRQFSNSRSEMNVSTLELGDSALYLCASSSLPGQGISYEQYFGPGTRLTVT.

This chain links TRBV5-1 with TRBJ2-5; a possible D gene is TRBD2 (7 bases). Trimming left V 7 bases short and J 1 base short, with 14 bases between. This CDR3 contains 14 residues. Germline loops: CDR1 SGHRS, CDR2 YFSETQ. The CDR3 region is CASLGGGPQETQYF. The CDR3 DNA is TGCGCCAGCCTAGGCGGGGGCCCCCAAGAGACCCAGTACTTC.

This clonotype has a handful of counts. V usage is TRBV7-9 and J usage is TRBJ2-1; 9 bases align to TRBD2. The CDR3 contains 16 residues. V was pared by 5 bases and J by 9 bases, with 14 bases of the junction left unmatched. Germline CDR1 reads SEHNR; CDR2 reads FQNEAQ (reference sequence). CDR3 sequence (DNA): TGTGCCAGCAGCGAGAGCTCAGCGGGGGGTTCGGGTGAGCAGTTCTTC. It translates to CASSESSAGGSGEQFF.

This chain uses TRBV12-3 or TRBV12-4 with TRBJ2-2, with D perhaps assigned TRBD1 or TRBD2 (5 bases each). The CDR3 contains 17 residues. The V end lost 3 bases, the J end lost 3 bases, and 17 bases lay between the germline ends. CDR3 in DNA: TGTGCCAGCAGTTTCCCCAACTGGGGGAAGGACACCGGGGAGCTGTTTTTT. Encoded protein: CASSFPNWGKDTGELFF.

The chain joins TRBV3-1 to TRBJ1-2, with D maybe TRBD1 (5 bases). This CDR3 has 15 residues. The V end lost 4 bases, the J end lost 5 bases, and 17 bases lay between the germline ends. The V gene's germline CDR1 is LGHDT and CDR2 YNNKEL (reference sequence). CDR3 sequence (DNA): TGTGCCAGCAGCCGCTACCGGGACCGACGTTATGGCTACACCTTC. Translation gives CASSRYRDRRYGYTF.